The sequence of this TCR beta chain was determined in a study of shared T cell receptors in the human thymus. This clone came up once. Sequencing was performed with immunoSEQ multiplex PCR; in TCRdb, only in-frame clones are kept and a portion is missing. The table shows 640,000 or so clones, with around 87% occurring only once. The CDR3 contains 18 residues. From germline, CDR1 is LGHNA and CDR2 YSLEER. The V gene end was trimmed by 1 base and the J gene end by 0 bases; junction bases not matched to a gene: 8. These data were also reused for a study on human thymus T cells. This second report adds: Donors were healthy Finnish babies undergoing corrective operations for congenital heart defects. Thymic and blood repertoires appeared to display a bias in their usage of V and J genes. The related literature has documented a marked overlap of thymic repertoires among unrelated individuals.

Sequences were obtained from thymocytes. The rearrangement links TRBV4-3 to TRBJ2-4; 8 nucleotides agree with TRBD2. The clonotype comes from a boy in the first two years of life with a congenital heart defect. CDR3 in amino acids: CASSQGGLAGLAKNIQYF. CDR3 DNA sequence: TGCGCCAGCAGCCAAGGAGGGTTAGCGGGATTAGCCAAAAACATTCAGTACTTC.